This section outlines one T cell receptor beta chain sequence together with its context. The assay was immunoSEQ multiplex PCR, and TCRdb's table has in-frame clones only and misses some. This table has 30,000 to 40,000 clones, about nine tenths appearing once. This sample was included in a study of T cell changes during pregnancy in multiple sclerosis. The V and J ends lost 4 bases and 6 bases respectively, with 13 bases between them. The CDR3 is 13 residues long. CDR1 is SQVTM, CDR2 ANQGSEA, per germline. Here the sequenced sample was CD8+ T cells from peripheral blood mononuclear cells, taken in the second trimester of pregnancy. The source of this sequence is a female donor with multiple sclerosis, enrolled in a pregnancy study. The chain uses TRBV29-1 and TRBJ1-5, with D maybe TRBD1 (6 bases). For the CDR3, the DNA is TGCAGCGTTGTAGAGACAGGCGCTCAGCCCCAGCATTTT. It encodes CSVVETGAQPQHF.